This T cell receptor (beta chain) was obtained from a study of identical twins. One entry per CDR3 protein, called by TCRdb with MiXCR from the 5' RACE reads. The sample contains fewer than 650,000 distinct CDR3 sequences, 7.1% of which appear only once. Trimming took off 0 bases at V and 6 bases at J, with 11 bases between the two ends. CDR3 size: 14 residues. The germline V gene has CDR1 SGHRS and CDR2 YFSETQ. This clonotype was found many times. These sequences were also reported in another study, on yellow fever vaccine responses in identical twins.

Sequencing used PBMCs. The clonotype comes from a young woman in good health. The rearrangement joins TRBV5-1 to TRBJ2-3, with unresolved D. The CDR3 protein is CASSLGRGRDTQYF. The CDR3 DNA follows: TGCGCCAGCAGCTTGGGGCGCGGCAGGGATACGCAGTATTTT.